These 18 T cell receptor beta chains originate from one sample sequenced in a study of T cell responses to AZD1222 COVID-19 vaccine. Generated by immunoSEQ multiplex PCR, the TCRdb table keeps only in-frame clones and is missing some. The repertoire consists of about 130,000 clones, with 80% to 95% occurring once and the leading ten covering around 3.1%. The sample in question was peripheral blood, obtained on day 0 of AZD1222 vaccination. These receptors were collected from an adult in good health.

V gene TRBV28 combines with J gene TRBJ1-2, with 7 bases matching TRBD1. There are 15 residues in the CDR3. CDR1 and CDR2 (germline): MDHEN, SYDVKM. The junction had 8 bases not matched to a gene; V was cut back by 3 bases and J by 4 bases. The CDR3, as DNA: TGTGCCAGCAGTTTGGGCAGGGGGATTTTCTATGGCTACACCTTC. Translated, it gives CASSLGRGIFYGYTF.

J is TRBJ2-3 and V is TRBV4-2; D is ambiguous. Trimming shortened V by 1 base and J by 0 bases, and 8 bases separated the two germline ends. This CDR3 comprises 15 residues. The germline V gene has CDR1 LGHNA and CDR2 YNFKEQ. This CDR3 reads CASSQGSVSTDTQYF. CDR3 coding DNA: TGTGCCAGCAGCCAAGGGAGCGTCAGCACAGATACGCAGTATTTT.

The chain couples TRBV30 to TRBJ1-1; TRBD1 aligns across 7 bases. The CDR3 length is 15 residues. Germline V gene sequence: CDR1 GTSNPN, CDR2 SVGIG (reference sequence). V gave up 1 base and J gave up 0 bases; unmatched junction bases: 5. CDR3 amino acids: CAWSGGQSMNTEAFF. DNA for the CDR3: TGTGCCTGGAGTGGGGGACAGTCCATGAACACTGAAGCTTTCTTT.

V usage is TRBV3-1 (or the pseudogene TRBV3-2) and J usage is TRBJ2-2; D ambiguous. Trimming stripped 4 bases from V and 2 bases from J, with 11 bases between. The germline V gene encodes CDR1 LGHDT and CDR2 YNNKEL (reference sequence). The CDR3 is 15 amino acids. The CDR3 sequence: CASSLMATNTGELFF. DNA for the CDR3: TGTGCCAGCAGCCTGATGGCGACCAACACCGGGGAGCTGTTTTTT.

This chain uses TRBV7-2 with TRBJ1-1; no clear D gene. V was clipped by 5 bases and J by 10 bases, with 17 bases between them. The CDR3 loop spans 13 amino acids. Germline V gene lookup returns CDR1 SGHTA and CDR2 FQGNSA. For the CDR3, the DNA is TGTGCCAGCAGCACTCGGACCTCAACGCTAGCTTTCTTT. It yields the protein CASSTRTSTLAFF.

The rearrangement uses TRBV18 and TRBJ2-7; 13 bases map to TRBD2. Trimming took 5 bases from V and 6 from J; bases not matched to a gene: 13. CDR1 and CDR2 (germline): KGHSH, LQKENI. This CDR3 has 17 amino acids. The CDR3 DNA reads TGTGCCAGCTCATCTAAAATACTAGCGGGAGGGCCGGGCGAGCAGTACTTC. It specifies CASSSKILAGGPGEQYF.

V gene TRBV18 combines with J gene TRBJ1-5; D might be TRBD1 (5 bases). The CDR3 length is 18 residues. The germline V and J ends were trimmed by 6 bases and 2 bases, with 23 bases remaining between them. The germline V gene has CDR1 KGHSH and CDR2 LQKENI. This CDR3 reads CASSLKIMGEVGNQPQHF. The CDR3 bases are TGTGCCAGCTCCCTAAAAATTATGGGGGAGGTAGGCAATCAGCCCCAGCATTTT.

This sequence joins TRBV4-1 and TRBJ1-1; TRBD1 aligns across 11 bases. V shed 3 bases and J 13 bases; nucleotides not matched to a gene: 7. Germline-derived CDR1 and CDR2 are MGHRA and YSYEKL. The CDR3 runs 13 residues. This CDR3 reads CASSQPGTGGVFF. The CDR3 DNA is TGCGCCAGCAGCCAGCCCGGGACAGGGGGAGTTTTCTTT.

The chain couples TRBV27 to TRBJ2-3; 11 bases map to TRBD2. Germline V gene data show CDR1 as MNHEY and CDR2 as SMNVEV (reference sequence). The CDR3 totals 17 residues. The CDR3 DNA reads TGTGCGCCTGAACAGGCACTAGCGGGAGTGGGGGCAGATACGCAGTATTTT. It yields the protein CAPEQALAGVGADTQYF.

V gene TRBV7-7 combines with J gene TRBJ2-2, with 10 bases fitting TRBD1. With 0 bases clipped from V and 9 bases from J, the junction kept 7 bases outside the gene matches. Germline CDR1 is SSHAT and CDR2 is FNYEAQ (reference sequence). The CDR3 runs 16 residues. CDR3 protein: CASSLAGQGSSRELFF. CDR3 sequence (DNA): TGTGCCAGCAGCTTAGCGGGACAGGGGTCCAGCCGGGAGCTGTTTTTT.

The chain links TRBV4-2 to TRBJ1-1; 9 nucleotides line up with TRBD1. The J segment lost 4 bases and the V segment lost 4 bases, leaving 7 bases of the junction unmatched. Germline V gene sequence: CDR1 LGHNA, CDR2 YNFKEQ. The CDR3 is made up of 15 amino acids. The CDR3 nucleotides read TGTGCCAGCAGCCCGAGTGGACAGGGGACCACTGAAGCTTTCTTT. Protein product: CASSPSGQGTTEAFF.

The chain employs TRBV27 and TRBJ1-4, with a tentative D call TRBD1 (6 bases). CDR3 length: 15 amino acids. V was clipped by 6 bases and J by 7 bases, with 18 bases between them. Germline V gives CDR1 MNHEY, CDR2 SMNVEV (reference sequence). For the CDR3, the DNA is TGTGCCAGCAGGGGGTCGGGGGCGCGTGGTGAAAAACTGTTTTTT. This sequence encodes CASRGSGARGEKLFF. Based on the CDR3 plus reference TRBV27 and TRBJ1-4, the full variable domain is EAQVTQNPRYLITVTGKKLTVTCSQNMNHEYMSWYRQDPGLGLRQIYYSMNVEVTDKGDVPEGYKVSRKEKRNFPLILESPSPNQTSLYFCASRGSGARGEKLFFGSGTQLSVL.

A word on this clone: The CDR3 does not end in the conserved phenylalanine or tryptophan, so this is likely a read error. No DNA is shown, since the ends of the CDR3 on it are uncertain; the CDR3 is the one TCRdb lists. The J gene is TRBJ1-4, the V gene TRBV7-9. Germline V lookup: CDR1 SEHNR, CDR2 FQNEAQ (reference sequence). The CDR3 length is 10 residues, termini included. The CDR3 sequence is CASSQQTLVI.

The chain uses TRBV21-1 and TRBJ2-4; the table's D call, TRBD1, has no DNA check behind it. TRBV21-1 is recorded as a pseudogene. The CDR3 consists of 15 residues. The CDR3 nucleotides are TGTGCCAGCAGCAAAGTAAGGGGAACCAAAAACATTCAGTACTTC. This sequence encodes CASSKVRGTKNIQYF.

The V and J genes are TRBV28 and TRBJ2-3; 9 bases align to TRBD2. The CDR3 contains 16 residues. The V segment lost 3 bases and the J segment 2 bases; nucleotides outside the gene matches: 6. Per the germline V gene, CDR1 is MDHEN and CDR2 is SYDVKM. For the CDR3, the DNA is TGTGCCAGCAGTTTTTCAGCTAGCGGGAACACAGATACGCAGTATTTT. Amino acids: CASSFSASGNTDTQYF. Based on the CDR3 plus reference TRBV28 and TRBJ2-3, the full variable domain is DVKVTQSSRYLVKRTGEKVFLECVQDMDHENMFWYRQDPGLGLRLIYFSYDVKMKEKGDIPEGYSVSREKKERFSLILESASTNQTSMYLCASSFSASGNTDTQYFGPGTRLTVL.

V is TRBV29-1 and J is TRBJ1-2; D call uncertain. Trimming shortened V by 5 bases and J by 8 bases, and 18 bases separated the two germline ends. The CDR3 extends over 13 amino acids. Germline-derived CDR1 and CDR2 are SQVTM and ANQGSEA. The CDR3 region is CSVKTGVLKGYTF. Here the CDR3 DNA reads TGCAGCGTTAAGACCGGGGTCCTAAAGGGCTACACCTTC.

The chain carries TRBV7-9 and TRBJ2-1, with 8 positions matching TRBD2. Germline assignment: CDR1 SEHNR and CDR2 FQNEAQ (reference sequence). J gave up 6 bases and V 4 bases, and 11 bases lay outside the gene matches. The CDR3 is made up of 16 amino acids. For the CDR3, the DNA is TGTGCCAGCAGCTGGGAAGCGGGAGACCCCGGCAATGAGCAGTTCTTC. Encoded protein: CASSWEAGDPGNEQFF.

This chain joins TRBV7-9 and TRBJ1-3; D call uncertain. Germline lookup yields CDR1 SEHNR and CDR2 FQNEAQ (reference sequence). This CDR3 has 16 amino acids. The V gene lost 5 bases and the J gene lost 0 bases, with 14 bases spanning the gap. The chain's CDR3 is CASSHYEPDSGNTIYF. As DNA, the CDR3 is TGTGCCAGCAGCCATTATGAGCCAGACTCTGGAAACACCATATATTTT.